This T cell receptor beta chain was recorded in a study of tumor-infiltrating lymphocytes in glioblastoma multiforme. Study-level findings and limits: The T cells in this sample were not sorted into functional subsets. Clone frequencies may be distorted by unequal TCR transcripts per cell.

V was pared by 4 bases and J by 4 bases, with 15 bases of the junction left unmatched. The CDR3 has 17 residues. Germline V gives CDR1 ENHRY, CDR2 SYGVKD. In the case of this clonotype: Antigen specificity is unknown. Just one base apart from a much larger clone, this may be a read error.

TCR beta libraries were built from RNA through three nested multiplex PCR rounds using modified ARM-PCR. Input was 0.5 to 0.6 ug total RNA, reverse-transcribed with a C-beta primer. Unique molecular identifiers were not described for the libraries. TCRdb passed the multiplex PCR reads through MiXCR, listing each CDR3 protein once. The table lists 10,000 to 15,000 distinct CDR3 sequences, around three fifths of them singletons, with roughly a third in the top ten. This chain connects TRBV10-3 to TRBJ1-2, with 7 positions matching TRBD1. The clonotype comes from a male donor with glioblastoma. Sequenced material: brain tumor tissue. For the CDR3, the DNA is TGTGCCATCAGTGGGGGACAGACAATGACTACTACCTATGGCTACACCTTC. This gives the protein CAISGGQTMTTTYGYTF.